The T cell receptor beta chain described here comes from a study of T-cell reconstitution after alpha-beta-depleted transplantation in children. V shed 2 bases and J shed 5 bases, with 40 bases lying between them. Germline lookup yields CDR1 SGHVS and CDR2 FQNEAQ. This CDR3 contains 23 residues. This clonotype was seen only a few times. Preparation of the TCRbeta library was carried out with unique molecular identifiers. TCRdb itself ran the PCR reads through MiXCR, one entry per CDR3 protein. The sample lists roughly 790,000 distinct CDR3 sequences; roughly 16% were seen once. This sequence was found in a male patient aged 10 to 17 who had a stem cell transplant for acute lymphoblastic leukemia, so the T cells may come from the graft donor. This chain uses TRBV7-8 with TRBJ2-7; weak D call: TRBD2 (6 bases). Source: PBMCs, mostly from graft donor cells, taken 360 days after TCRalphabeta/CD19-depleted stem cell transplant. The CDR3 spells CASSLWHRRDSADSLQLSNEQYF. Written as DNA, the CDR3 is TGTGCCAGCAGCTTATGGCACAGACGGGACTCAGCGGATAGCCTTCAACTTAGTAACGAGCAGTACTTC. Filled out from reference TRBV7-8 and TRBJ2-7, the complete variable domain reads GAGVSQSPRYKVAKRGQDVALRCDPISGHVSLFWYQQALGQGPEFLTYFQNEAQLDKSGLPSDRFFAERPEGSVSTLKIQRTQQEDSAVYLCASSLWHRRDSADSLQLSNEQYFGPGTRLTVT.